The sample holds a few counts of the clone carrying this T cell receptor beta chain. The antigen is not known. TCRdb re-analysed the 5' RACE reads in MiXCR, keeping a single row per CDR3 protein. Of around 130,000 distinct CDR3 sequences listed, roughly 6.2% are singletons. The sample originates from a study of T-cell memory formation after mild COVID-19. Study observations and caveats: What remained unconfirmed was the SARS-CoV-2 specificity of second-wave clones peaking on day 37.

With 5 bases removed from V and 8 bases from J, the gap between germline ends came to 15 bases. The length of the CDR3 is 14 residues. The germline gives CDR1 MNHNY, CDR2 SVGAGI (reference sequence). Sequencing was done on a sample of PBMCs or a T cell subset sorted from them (not recorded which). The TCR comes from an adult woman who had mild COVID-19 (a few samples of this study predate the infection). Cell type and time point are not known. The rearrangement joins TRBV6-6 to TRBJ1-4, with a weak D call TRBD1 (5 bases). DNA for the CDR3: TGTGCCAGCAGTCCCCCGGGGGGGGAAGAAAAACTGTTTTTT. Translation: CASSPPGGEEKLFF.